Given below is one TCR beta chain in context. Germline assignment: CDR1 MNHEY and CDR2 SVGEGT. V was clipped by 3 bases and J by 5 bases, with 10 bases between them. The CDR3 is 13 residues long. The data were obtained in a study of blood T cell repertoires in COVID-19. Study details: Sources were T cells, B-cell-depleted T cells, or PBMCs; the material itself was cDNA or gDNA.

Under the authors' procedure: Counts of nucleated cells, estimated from reference gene primer amplification, were obtained. Here immunoSEQ multiplex PCR was the method, and the copy in TCRdb shows in-frame clones only, minus some. The D gene and trimming were derived from the DNA, and the V and J assignments and clone size from that table. The sample includes around 67,000 clones, about 86% of them seen just once. The receptor was isolated from a woman of 80 years or more with active or convalescent COVID-19. The rearrangement links TRBV6-2 or TRBV6-3 to TRBJ1-1; D is ambiguous. Sequenced input: peripheral blood. CDR3 residues: CASSYEGRTEAFF. Written as DNA, the CDR3 is TGTGCCAGCAGTTATGAGGGAAGAACTGAAGCTTTCTTT.